Listed here are 8 T cell receptor beta chains from one sample, sequenced in a study of T cells in Graves' hyperthyroidism and ophthalmopathy. TCR beta CDR3 region amplification was performed from RNA transcripts. With the HTBI primer set, the TCR CDR3 went through a first round of RT-PCR. MiXCR, applied by TCRdb to the multiplex PCR reads, yields one record per CDR3 protein. Seen here are some 510,000 distinct CDR3 sequences, approximately 44% observed once, and the top ten hold roughly 8.2%. The specimen was peripheral blood or thyroid tissue (not recorded which). The receptors come from a woman under 30 with Graves' hyperthyroidism.

This clonotype was observed many times. This chain connects TRBV7-8 to TRBJ1-4; 10 bases match TRBD1. This CDR3 spans 18 amino acids. V was pared by 4 bases and J by 4 bases, with 12 bases of the junction left unmatched. Looked up from germline, CDR1 is SGHVS and CDR2 is FQNEAQ. The CDR3: CASSWDRGGTTGNEKLFF. CDR3 bases: TGTGCCAGCAGCTGGGACAGGGGAGGGACAACTGGTAATGAAAAACTGTTTTTT.

The chain recombines TRBV5-5 with TRBJ1-5; D ambiguous. Between the trimmed V and J ends, which lost 6 bases and 0 bases, there was a span of 16 bases. The CDR3 sequence is 16 residues long. The germline gives CDR1 SGHKS, CDR2 YYEKEE (reference sequence). In DNA, the CDR3 is TGTGCCAGCAAACCGACGGTACGGGATAGCAATCAGCCCCAGCATTTT. Translated: CASKPTVRDSNQPQHF.

The chain combines TRBV10-2 with TRBJ2-7; D unclear. CDR3 length: 14 residues. V was shortened by 3 bases and J by 0 bases, with 9 bases between the two germline ends. CDR1 and CDR2 from the germline V gene are WSHSY and SAAADI. The CDR3: CASSESPTSYEQYF. The DNA for the CDR3 is TGCGCCAGCAGTGAATCACCTACCTCCTACGAGCAGTACTTC.

This clonotype was seen a few times. V and J are TRBV5-1 and TRBJ2-7; D uncertain. V was pared by 2 bases and J by 3 bases, with 12 bases between. The CDR3 extends over 14 amino acids. Germline V lookup: CDR1 SGHRS, CDR2 YFSETQ. In nucleotides, the CDR3 is TGCGCCAGCAGCTTTTCCGAGGCCCTCTACGAGCAGTACTTC. Translated, it gives CASSFSEALYEQYF.

The rearrangement uses TRBV19 and TRBJ1-1; D not resolved. Germline values: CDR1 LNHDA, CDR2 SQIVND (reference sequence). The V gene lost 4 bases and the J gene lost 3 bases, with 15 bases spanning the gap. The CDR3 covers 15 residues. The CDR3 spells CASSTPARDDTEAFF. The DNA of the CDR3 is TGTGCCAGTAGTACCCCGGCTAGGGATGACACTGAAGCTTTCTTT. Using reference TRBV19 and TRBJ1-1 for the parts outside the CDR3, the full variable domain is DGGITQSPKYLFRKEGQNVTLSCEQNLNHDAMYWYRQDPGQGLRLIYYSQIVNDFQKGDIAEGYSVSREKKESFPLTVTSAQKNPTAFYLCASSTPARDDTEAFFGQGTRLTVV.

This clonotype was counted only a few times. Here the CDR3 DNA reads TGTGCCAGCAGCACAGGACTAGCGGGAGCAATCGACGAGCAGTACTTC. As protein: CASSTGLAGAIDEQYF. The chain links TRBV5-4 to TRBJ2-7; 13 bases fit TRBD2. Germline CDR1 SGHNT, CDR2 YYREEE (reference sequence). J was trimmed by 5 bases and V by 4 bases; bases with no gene match: 9. The CDR3 runs to 16 residues.

As concerns this clonotype: A much larger clone differs from this one at a single base, so this may be a read error. The V call is TRBV24-1, the J call TRBJ1-2; a possible D gene is TRBD1 (5 bases). Between the trimmed V and J ends, which lost 9 bases and 0 bases, there was a span of 19 bases. This CDR3 is 16 amino acids long. The germline gives CDR1 KGHDR, CDR2 SFDVKD. The CDR3 region has the DNA TGTGCCACCGGTGGGACTAGCGGATCCCCTAACTATGGCTACACCTTC. It yields the protein CATGGTSGSPNYGYTF.

This clonotype was counted a few times. V and J are TRBV5-5 and TRBJ1-5; D remains ambiguous. V lost 0 bases to trimming and J lost 11 bases, with 18 bases between them. The CDR3 loop spans 15 amino acids. CDR1 is SGHKS and CDR2 is YYEKEE in the germline V gene (reference sequence). CDR3 residues: CASSLEGADPGAQHF. The CDR3 nucleotides are TGTGCCAGCAGCTTGGAGGGAGCGGATCCCGGGGCCCAGCATTTT.